This T cell receptor (beta chain) emerged from a study of blood T cell repertoires in COVID-19. Study summary: COVID-19 samples from acute and convalescent phases originated in the United States, Italy and Spain.

Using immunoSEQ multiplex PCR, the repertoire was profiled, and TCRdb retains in-frame clones only, with some absent. The repertoire includes 110,000 or so clones, around 89% of them detected once, and over 15% sits in the top ten. Deletions cut 0 bases from V and 4 bases from J, with 4 bases between. The CDR3 extends over 11 amino acids. CDR1 and CDR2 (germline): GTSNPN, SVGIG (reference sequence). What was sequenced was peripheral blood. The V and J genes are TRBV30 and TRBJ2-7; D ambiguous. This receptor was taken from a human donor with acute or convalescent COVID-19. The donor label of this sample is uncertain. The CDR3 DNA reads as TGTGCCTGGAGTGTACGGTACGAGCAGTACTTC. It translates to CAWSVRYEQYF.